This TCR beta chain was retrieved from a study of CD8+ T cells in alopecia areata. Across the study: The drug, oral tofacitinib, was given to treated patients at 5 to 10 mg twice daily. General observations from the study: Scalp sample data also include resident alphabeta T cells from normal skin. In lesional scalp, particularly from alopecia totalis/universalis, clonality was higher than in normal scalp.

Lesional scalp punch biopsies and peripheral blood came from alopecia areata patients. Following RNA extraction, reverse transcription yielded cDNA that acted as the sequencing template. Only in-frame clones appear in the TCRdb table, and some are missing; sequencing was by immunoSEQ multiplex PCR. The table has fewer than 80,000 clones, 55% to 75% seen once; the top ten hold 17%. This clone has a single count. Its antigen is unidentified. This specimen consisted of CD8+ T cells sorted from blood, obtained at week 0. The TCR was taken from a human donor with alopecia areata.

As DNA, the CDR3 is TGCGCCAGCAGCTTGGCAGGGGGGAACCATCAGCCCCAGCATTTT. Translated, it gives CASSLAGGNHQPQHF. The gene calls are TRBV5-1 and TRBJ1-5, with 7 bases lining up with TRBD1. The CDR3 is made up of 15 amino acids. V lost 0 bases, J lost 5 bases, and 5 bases stayed unmatched. Looked up from germline, CDR1 is SGHRS and CDR2 is YFSETQ. Variable domain in full (rest from reference TRBV5-1 and TRBJ1-5): KAGVTQTPRYLIKTRGQQVTLSCSPISGHRSVSWYQQTPGQGLQFLFEYFSETQRNKGNFPGRFSGRQFSNSRSEMNVSTLELGDSALYLCASSLAGGNHQPQHFGDGTRLSIL.